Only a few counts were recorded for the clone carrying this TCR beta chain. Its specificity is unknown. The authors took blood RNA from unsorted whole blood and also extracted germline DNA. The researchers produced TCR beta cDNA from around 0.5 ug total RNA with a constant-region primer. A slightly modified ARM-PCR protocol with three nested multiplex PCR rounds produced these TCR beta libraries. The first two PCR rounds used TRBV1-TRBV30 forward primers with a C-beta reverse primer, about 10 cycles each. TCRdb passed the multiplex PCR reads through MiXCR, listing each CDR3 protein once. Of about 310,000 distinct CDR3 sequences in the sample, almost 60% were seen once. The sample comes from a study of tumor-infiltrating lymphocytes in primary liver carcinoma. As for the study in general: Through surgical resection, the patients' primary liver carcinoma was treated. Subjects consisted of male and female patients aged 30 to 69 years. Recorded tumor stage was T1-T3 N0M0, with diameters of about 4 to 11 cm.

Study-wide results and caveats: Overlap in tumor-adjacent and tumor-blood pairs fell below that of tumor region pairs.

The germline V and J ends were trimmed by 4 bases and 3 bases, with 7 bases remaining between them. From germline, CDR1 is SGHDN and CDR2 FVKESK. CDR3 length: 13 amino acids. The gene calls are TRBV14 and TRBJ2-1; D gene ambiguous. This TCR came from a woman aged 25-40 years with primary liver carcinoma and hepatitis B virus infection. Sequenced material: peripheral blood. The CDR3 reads CASSLGHYNEQFF. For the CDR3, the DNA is TGTGCCAGCAGCCTTGGGCACTACAATGAGCAGTTCTTC. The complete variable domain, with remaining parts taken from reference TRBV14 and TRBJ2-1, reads EAGVTQFPSHSVIEKGQTVTLRCDPISGHDNLYWYRRVMGKEIKFLLHFVKESKQDESGMPNNRFLAERTGGTYSTLKVQPAELEDSGVYFCASSLGHYNEQFFGPGTRLTVL.